Each of the 30 T cell receptor beta chains below was sequenced from the same sample in a study of blood T cell repertoires in COVID-19. Assay: immunoSEQ multiplex PCR; the TCRdb copy retains only in-frame clones and omits some. This sample carries some 280,000 clones, roughly 85% of them seen once, and the ten largest clones take about 3%. The sequencing sample was made of peripheral blood. The receptors come from a woman between 25 and 40 years old with active or convalescent COVID-19.

V gene TRBV11-2 combines with J gene TRBJ1-2, with D unclear. Trimming removed 1 base at V and 8 bases at J, with 11 bases between. This CDR3 has 13 amino acids. Germline V CDR1 and CDR2: SGHAT, FQNNGV. The CDR3 DNA reads as TGTGCCAGCAGCTTAGTCGCAGGCTGGGGCTACACCTTC. Its translation is CASSLVAGWGYTF.

The rearrangement links TRBV12-3 or TRBV12-4 to TRBJ2-7, with 7 bases aligning to TRBD1. This CDR3 has 13 residues. Trimming took 1 base from V and 8 from J; bases not matched to a gene: 5. CDR3: CASSLGQGIQQYF. The CDR3 nucleotides are TGTGCCAGCAGTTTAGGACAGGGAATCCAGCAGTACTTC.

The chain has TRBV7-2 and TRBJ1-2; D is possibly TRBD1 (6 bases). V lost 1 base and J lost 6, with 12 bases in between. There are 14 residues in the CDR3. CDR1 SGHTA and CDR2 FQGNSA come from the germline V gene. The CDR3 DNA reads as TGTGCCAGCAGCTTAGGCTCGCAGGGGAATGGCTACACCTTC. Residues: CASSLGSQGNGYTF. The full variable domain, with the rest looked up from reference TRBV7-2 and TRBJ1-2, is GAGVSQSPSNKVTEKGKDVELRCDPISGHTALYWYRQSLGQGLEFLIYFQGNSAPDKSGLPSDRFSAERTGGSVSTLTIQRTQQEDSAVYLCASSLGSQGNGYTFGSGTRLTVV.

V is TRBV5-1 and J is TRBJ2-7, with TRBD1 matching 7 bases. This CDR3 region has 14 residues. With V trimmed by 4 bases and J by 3 bases, 7 bases remained unmatched. CDR1 and CDR2 from the germline V gene are SGHRS and YFSETQ. CDR3 DNA sequence: TGCGCCAGCAGCCCAAATTCAGGGGGCTACGAGCAGTACTTC. This encodes CASSPNSGGYEQYF.

This chain uses TRBV6-5 with TRBJ2-5, with TRBD2 matching 11 bases. CDR1 and CDR2 from the germline V gene are MNHEY and SVGAGI. The V gene end was trimmed by 11 bases and the J gene end by 3 bases; junction bases not matched to a gene: 8. CDR3 length: 14 residues. The CDR3 coding sequence is TGTGCCGCACAGAAACTAGCGGGGGAAGAGACCCAGTACTTC. Translating it yields CAAQKLAGEETQYF.

The chain uses TRBV19 and TRBJ1-1; TRBD1 matches at 9 bases. The CDR3 is 16 residues long. J lost 1 base, V lost 4 bases, and 7 bases had no gene match. Germline CDR1 and CDR2: LNHDA and SQIVND (reference sequence). The CDR3 DNA reads TGTGCCAGTAGTACAAGGACAGGGGTCGGGAACACTGAAGCTTTCTTT. It specifies CASSTRTGVGNTEAFF.

In this sample, this clone turned up a few times. The genes are TRBV19 and TRBJ1-5; TRBD1 agrees at 8 bases. CDR1 LNHDA and CDR2 SQIVND come from the germline V gene (reference sequence). V was pared by 6 bases and J by 3 bases, with 7 bases of the junction left unmatched. The CDR3 has 15 residues. CDR3 DNA: TGTGCCAGTAGGGAGGCGGGACAGGTCAATCAGCCCCAGCATTTT. It specifies CASREAGQVNQPQHF.

The J gene is TRBJ1-2, the V gene TRBV10-3, with 7 bases aligning to TRBD1. This CDR3 spans 13 amino acids. V lost 2 bases and J lost 3; bases outside the gene matches: 0. Germline V CDR1 and CDR2: ENHRY, SYGVKD. Here the CDR3 reads CAISEGTDYGYTF. The CDR3 DNA follows: TGTGCCATCAGTGAGGGGACAGACTATGGCTACACCTTC.

V usage is TRBV4-1 and J usage is TRBJ1-2; D may be TRBD1 (5 bases). The CDR3 covers 15 residues. With 6 bases removed from V and 7 bases from J, the gap between germline ends came to 21 bases. Germline CDR1 reads MGHRA; CDR2 reads YSYEKL. The CDR3 protein is CASRDATDSRSGYTF. DNA for the CDR3: TGCGCCAGCAGGGATGCGACAGATTCTCGTAGTGGCTACACCTTC.

J is TRBJ2-2 and V is TRBV14; 8 bases are a match to TRBD2. The J segment lost 4 bases and the V segment lost 0 bases, leaving 4 bases of the junction unmatched. Looked up from germline, CDR1 is SGHDN and CDR2 is FVKESK. This CDR3 is 16 amino acids long. The CDR3 DNA is TGTGCCAGCAGCCAAGAGGGACTAGTACGCACCGGGGAGCTGTTTTTT. It specifies CASSQEGLVRTGELFF.

The chain links TRBV30 to TRBJ2-1; unclear D gene. The CDR3 has 13 residues. CDR1 is GTSNPN and CDR2 is SVGIG in the germline V gene (reference sequence). V lost 2 bases and J 9 bases, leaving 14 bases between the germline ends. CDR3 DNA sequence: TGTGCCTGGAGTCCACCCCTACCTACTGAGCAGTTCTTC. This encodes CAWSPPLPTEQFF.

A note on this clone: The same CDR3 also results from other DNA sequences found in this sample. This sequence joins TRBV5-4 and TRBJ1-1; the D is unclear. The germline gives CDR1 SGHNT, CDR2 YYREEE (reference sequence). CDR3 length: 12 amino acids. V was shortened by 0 bases and J by 2 bases, with 2 bases between the two germline ends. The CDR3 loop reads CASSLVNTEAFF. CDR3 sequence (DNA): TGTGCCAGCAGCTTGGTAAACACTGAAGCTTTCTTT.

The chain joins TRBV5-6 to TRBJ1-2, with TRBD1 matching 7 bases. This CDR3 comprises 15 residues. With V trimmed by 5 bases and J by 4 bases, 11 bases remained unmatched. The germline V gene encodes CDR1 SGHDT and CDR2 YYEEEE. CDR3 sequence (DNA): TGTGCCAGCAGTCTTGATTGGGACAGCTCCTATGGCTACACCTTC. Its translation is CASSLDWDSSYGYTF.

The gene calls are TRBV28 and TRBJ1-2; 8 nucleotides agree with TRBD1. V trimming: 2 bases; J trimming: 3 bases; junction bases outside the gene matches: 5. From germline, CDR1 is MDHEN and CDR2 SYDVKM. This CDR3 spans 15 amino acids. CDR3 bases: TGTGCCAGCAGTTTAAGGACAGGGCCGTACTATGGCTACACCTTC. Translating it yields CASSLRTGPYYGYTF.

V and J are TRBV25-1 and TRBJ1-3; D unresolved. The germline V and J ends were trimmed by 8 bases and 0 bases, with 17 bases remaining between them. The CDR3 is made up of 16 amino acids. The V gene's germline CDR1 is MGHDK and CDR2 SYGVNS. In DNA form, the CDR3 reads TGTGCCAGCCTCCTTCGGGAACCCCTCTCTGGAAACACCATATATTTT. Residues: CASLLREPLSGNTIYF.

This chain links TRBV12-3 or TRBV12-4 with TRBJ2-7; D is perhaps TRBD1 (6 bases). V was trimmed by 4 bases and J by 5 bases, leaving 12 bases between them. The CDR3 loop spans 13 amino acids. CDR3 in DNA: TGTGCCAGCAGTTCCCCAGGGGCGGACGAGCAGTACTTC. Protein product: CASSSPGADEQYF.

The rearrangement uses TRBV5-1 and TRBJ1-1, with 7 bases fitting TRBD1. V was pared by 2 bases and J by 5 bases, with 3 bases of the junction left unmatched. The germline V gene encodes CDR1 SGHRS and CDR2 YFSETQ. This CDR3 spans 13 amino acids. CDR3 DNA: TGCGCCAGCAGCTTCGGACAGGATACTGAAGCTTTCTTT. Translation gives CASSFGQDTEAFF.

The rearrangement links TRBV6-5 to TRBJ2-7; D ambiguous. This CDR3 comprises 12 residues. Germline CDR1 reads MNHEY; CDR2 reads SVGAGI. Trimming shortened V by 8 bases and J by 0 bases, and 8 bases separated the two germline ends. The CDR3 loop reads CASGDNSYEQYF. CDR3 sequence (DNA): TGTGCCAGCGGCGACAACTCCTACGAGCAGTACTTC.

V gene TRBV29-1 combines with J gene TRBJ1-2; D is uncertain. V was shortened by 0 bases and J by 5 bases, with 10 bases between the two germline ends. CDR3 size: 13 residues. Germline assignment: CDR1 SQVTM and CDR2 ANQGSEA. CDR3 sequence reads: CSVEDLLFYGYTF. DNA of the CDR3: TGCAGCGTTGAAGATCTGTTATTTTATGGCTACACCTTC.

The chain links TRBV7-9 to TRBJ2-3, with no clear D. In germline, CDR1 is SEHNR, CDR2 FQNEAQ (reference sequence). The V and J ends lost 6 bases and 4 bases respectively, with 8 bases between them. This CDR3 is 12 amino acids long. In DNA form, the CDR3 reads TGTGCCAGCAGTCTAGTCCCAGATACGCAGTATTTT. It translates to CASSLVPDTQYF. The entire variable domain, with the rest obtained from reference TRBV7-9 and TRBJ2-3, is as follows: DTGVSQNPRHKITKRGQNVTFRCDPISEHNRLYWYRQTLGQGPEFLTYFQNEAQLEKSRLLSDRFSAERPKGSFSTLEIQRTEQGDSAMYLCASSLVPDTQYFGPGTRLTVL.

The chain employs TRBV30 and TRBJ1-2; D not resolved. The CDR3 length is 12 residues. Germline lookup yields CDR1 GTSNPN and CDR2 SVGIG (reference sequence). The V end was cut by 0 bases, the J end by 7 bases, with 9 bases between. The CDR3 here is CAWSVQYSGYTF. Written as DNA, the CDR3 is TGTGCCTGGAGTGTACAGTATAGTGGCTACACCTTC.

The chain recombines TRBV18 with TRBJ2-7; D uncertain. Germline assignment: CDR1 KGHSH and CDR2 LQKENI. Trimming removed 2 bases at V and 3 bases at J, with 8 bases between. This CDR3 spans 13 amino acids. In DNA, the CDR3 is TGTGCCAGCTCACCAGAGGTGGGCTACGAGCAGTACTTC. It is translated as CASSPEVGYEQYF.

Of note for this clone: Other DNA sequences in this specimen translate into the identical CDR3. The CDR3 region is CASSLTGGRGDTQYF. The CDR3, as DNA: TGTGCCAGCAGCCTCACAGGGGGCCGGGGGGATACGCAGTATTTT. The genes are TRBV5-4 and TRBJ2-3, with 9 bases that match TRBD1. J was trimmed by 6 bases and V by 4 bases; bases with no gene match: 9. Per germline, CDR1 SGHNT and CDR2 YYREEE (reference sequence). The CDR3 is made up of 15 amino acids. Together with reference TRBV5-4 and TRBJ2-3, the CDR3 gives the full variable domain: ETGVTQSPTHLIKTRGQQVTLRCSSQSGHNTVSWYQQALGQGPQFIFQYYREEENGRGNFPPRFSGLQFPNYSSELNVNALELDDSALYLCASSLTGGRGDTQYFGPGTRLTVL.

The J gene is TRBJ2-1, the V gene TRBV29-1; 16 positions match TRBD2. The germline V gene has CDR1 SQVTM and CDR2 ANQGSEA. J was trimmed by 9 bases and V by 7 bases; bases with no gene match: 12. CDR3 length: 16 amino acids. CDR3 DNA sequence: TGCAGCGGCCGGCAGGGACTAGCGGGGGGGCGCGGTGAGCAGTTCTTC. This translates into CSGRQGLAGGRGEQFF.

The chain joins TRBV15 to TRBJ2-1; the match to TRBD2 covers 7 bases. J gave up 4 bases and V 3 bases, and 6 bases lay outside the gene matches. Germline CDR1 LNHNV, CDR2 YYDKDF (reference sequence). The CDR3 is 15 residues long. The CDR3 DNA follows: TGTGCCACCAGCAGTAGAACGGGGGGATACAATGAGCAGTTCTTC. This translates into CATSSRTGGYNEQFF. The whole variable domain, filled in from reference TRBV15 and TRBJ2-1, reads DAMVIQNPRYQVTQFGKPVTLSCSQTLNHNVMYWYQQKSSQAPKLLFHYYDKDFNNEADTPDNFQSRRPNTSFCFLDIRSPGLGDTAMYLCATSSRTGGYNEQFFGPGTRLTVL.

V usage is TRBV6-4 and J usage is TRBJ2-3; TRBD2 aligns across 8 bases. Germline V gives CDR1 MRHNA, CDR2 SNTAGT. V trimming: 6 bases; J trimming: 2 bases; junction bases outside the gene matches: 4. The CDR3 runs 14 residues. The CDR3 sequence is CASSGGGDTDTQYF. The DNA of the CDR3 is TGTGCCAGCAGCGGGGGGGGCGACACAGATACGCAGTATTTT.

The J gene is TRBJ2-5, the V gene TRBV3-1 (or the pseudogene TRBV3-2), with TRBD2 as a possible D gene (5 bases). This CDR3 is 12 amino acids long. V shed 8 bases and J shed 5 bases, with 12 bases lying between them. Germline-derived CDR1 and CDR2 are LGHDT and YNNKEL (reference sequence). CDR3 in DNA: TGTGCCAGCGGTGGAGGCCGGGAGACCCAGTACTTC. It codes for CASGGGRETQYF.

The chain joins TRBV6-5 to TRBJ2-2, with TRBD1 identical over 10 bases. With 6 bases clipped from V and 6 bases from J, the junction kept 7 bases outside the gene matches. The length of the CDR3 is 15 residues. Looked up from germline, CDR1 is MNHEY and CDR2 is SVGAGI. The CDR3 nucleotides read TGTGCCAGCAGCCGGGACAGGGGTGTTGCCGGGGAGCTGTTTTTT. Its protein is CASSRDRGVAGELFF.

J is TRBJ2-6 and V is TRBV5-6; possibly TRBD1 for D (6 bases). This CDR3 has 16 residues. Germline V gene lookup returns CDR1 SGHDT and CDR2 YYEEEE. V was trimmed by 4 bases and J by 3 bases, leaving 14 bases between them. CDR3 sequence: CASSLTGSLGANVLTF. Written as DNA, the CDR3 is TGTGCCAGCAGCCTAACAGGGTCGCTTGGGGCCAACGTCCTGACTTTC.

The chain has TRBV4-3 and TRBJ1-6, with D maybe TRBD1 (6 bases). Germline V gene sequence: CDR1 LGHNA, CDR2 YSLEER. The CDR3 loop spans 16 amino acids. Trimming cost V 5 bases and J 9 bases, with 20 bases left between them. The CDR3 protein is CASSTHPGEFGSPLHF. As DNA, the CDR3 is TGCGCCAGCAGCACACACCCAGGGGAGTTCGGTTCACCCCTCCACTTT.